The 9 T cell receptor beta chains reported below all come from one sample, sequenced in a study of T cell responses to AZD1222 COVID-19 vaccine (dated by TCRdb to the early 2020s). According to the study, the label for this sample's time point signals: about 28 days (+/-7) after the second vaccine dose. Library preparation used the immunoSEQ multiplex PCR assay. TCRdb holds this immuneACCESS table with in-frame rearrangements only. Some clones are missing; in checked studies, unresolved V genes explain under half, and the rest has no known cause. This sample comprises around 64,000 clones, about four fifths of them detected only once. 6.5% of the sample lies in the top ten. The sequences come from peripheral blood, collected 28 days after the second AZD1222 dose. These receptors were taken from an adult who received the AZD1222 COVID-19 vaccine.

This chain links TRBV2 with TRBJ1-2; D perhaps matches TRBD1 (6 bases). The CDR3 has 14 residues. With 2 bases removed from V and 4 bases from J, the gap between germline ends came to 11 bases. Germline values: CDR1 SNHLY, CDR2 FYNNEI. Here the CDR3 DNA reads TGTGCCAGCAGTGAATTGGACAGCACCTATGGCTACACCTTC. It yields the protein CASSELDSTYGYTF. The complete variable domain, with remaining parts taken from reference TRBV2 and TRBJ1-2, reads EPEVTQTPSHQVTQMGQEVILRCVPISNHLYFYWYRQILGQKVEFLVSFYNNEISEKSEIFDDQFSVERPDGSNFTLKIRSTKLEDSAMYFCASSELDSTYGYTFGSGTRLTVV.

V and J are TRBV5-1 and TRBJ2-1, with D unresolved. CDR1 and CDR2 (germline): SGHRS, YFSETQ. The V gene lost 0 bases and the J gene lost 7 bases, with 14 bases spanning the gap. The CDR3 sequence is 15 residues long. CDR3 DNA sequence: TGCGCCAGCAGCTTGGCGTCCCGCCCGGAGAATGAGCAGTTCTTC. This gives the protein CASSLASRPENEQFF.

The chain recombines TRBV29-1 with TRBJ1-5; no clear D. Germline V gene lookup returns CDR1 SQVTM and CDR2 ANQGSEA. The CDR3 length is 13 residues. Trimming left V 5 bases short and J 0 bases short, with 8 bases between. CDR3 amino acids: CSVTTYSNQPQHF. CDR3 coding DNA: TGCAGCGTTACAACTTATAGCAATCAGCCCCAGCATTTT.

V usage is TRBV28 and J usage is TRBJ2-3; the match to TRBD2 covers 8 bases. V shed 4 bases, J shed 4 bases, and the junction held 4 bases outside the gene matches. This CDR3 has 14 residues. CDR1 and CDR2 (germline): MDHEN, SYDVKM. This CDR3 is CASSSGGPADTQYF. CDR3 nucleotide sequence: TGTGCCAGCAGTTCGGGGGGGCCGGCAGATACGCAGTATTTT.

A few counts support this clone. The V call is TRBV5-4, the J call TRBJ2-1, with 13 bases fitting TRBD2. The CDR3 has 17 residues. Per germline, CDR1 SGHNT and CDR2 YYREEE (reference sequence). J was trimmed by 4 bases and V by 1 base; bases with no gene match: 5. In DNA, the CDR3 is TGTGCCAGCAGCTTGTTGGGACTAGCGGGGCGGTACAATGAGCAGTTCTTC. Its translation: CASSLLGLAGRYNEQFF.

V is TRBV14 and J is TRBJ2-1; TRBD1 agrees at 9 bases. This CDR3 contains 18 residues. Trimming cost V 4 bases and J 0 bases; bases outside gene matches: 10. Germline CDR1 reads SGHDN; CDR2 reads FVKESK. CDR3 in DNA: TGTGCCAGCAGCCCCTACATGGGACAGGGTAGCTCCTACAATGAGCAGTTCTTC. Its translation is CASSPYMGQGSSYNEQFF.

The J gene is TRBJ2-1, the V gene TRBV7-2, with 8 bases fitting TRBD2. After removal of 0 bases from V and 6 bases from J, the junction contained 4 bases not matched to a gene. Per the germline V gene, CDR1 is SGHTA and CDR2 is FQGNSA. The CDR3 is 15 residues long. The CDR3 DNA is TGTGCCAGCAGCTTAGCCCTAGCGGGTGTCAATGAGCAGTTCTTC. This encodes CASSLALAGVNEQFF.

In regard to this clone: Other DNA sequences in this specimen translate into the identical CDR3. The chain uses TRBV5-1 and TRBJ1-3; D is undetermined. CDR1 SGHRS and CDR2 YFSETQ come from the germline V gene. This CDR3 contains 15 residues. Trimming stripped 0 bases from V and 4 bases from J, with 11 bases between. The CDR3 spells CASSLAGVAGNTIYF. In DNA, the CDR3 is TGCGCCAGCAGCTTGGCCGGGGTAGCAGGAAACACCATATATTTT.

This clone ranks as medium-sized. J is TRBJ2-7 and V is TRBV21-1. TRBV21-1 counts as a pseudogene. This CDR3 spans 19 amino acids. This CDR3 is CASSTRRDHRRPYFYEQYF. In DNA, the CDR3 is TGTGCCAGCAGCACTCGCCGGGACCACAGACGACCTTACTTCTACGAGCAGTACTTC.